This TCR beta chain was identified during a study of early T cells in non-severe SARS-CoV-2 infection. The overall study: Alpha and beta chains were unpaired, from unsorted whole-blood bulk RNA. General study points: Private and CD4 specificities were missed by VDJdb matching, skewed to anti-spike CD8.

Germline assignment: CDR1 SEHNR and CDR2 FQNEAQ (reference sequence). This CDR3 spans 14 amino acids. The ends lost 5 bases at V and 5 bases at J; junction bases unmatched: 6. The sample holds many counts of this clonotype. The antigen is unknown. Researchers attached unique molecular identifiers to individual cDNA molecules. TCRdb recomputed calls from the 5' RACE reads with MiXCR, one row per CDR3 protein. This table has 40,000 to 55,000 distinct CDR3 sequences, roughly 13% appearing once. The rearrangement joins TRBV7-9 to TRBJ1-1; 9 positions match TRBD1. This sequence originates from an adult who was a healthcare worker with PCR-confirmed SARS-CoV-2 infection or an uninfected control (not recorded which). Material for sequencing was whole blood. This CDR3 is CASSPTGGKTEAFF. CDR3 nucleotide sequence: TGTGCCAGCAGCCCCACAGGGGGCAAGACTGAAGCTTTCTTT.